A selection of T cell receptor beta chains follows, all from one sample in a study of T cells in Graves' hyperthyroidism and ophthalmopathy. TCRdb fed the multiplex PCR reads into MiXCR, producing one record per CDR3 protein. The data contain 500,000 to 600,000 distinct CDR3 sequences, around 45% of them singletons. The sequenced sample consisted of peripheral blood or thyroid tissue (not recorded which). All receptors come from an adult woman with Graves' disease, either hyperthyroidism or ophthalmopathy (not recorded which). The CDR3 runs from the conserved cysteine through the conserved F or W. A D gene is named only where the DNA matches it firmly. A row's size may be missing; if present it is once, few, many or a size class.

j_gene | d_gene | abundance | v_gene | CDR3aa | CDR3nt
TRBJ1-1 | . | . | TRBV7-9 | CASSPGTGLSTEAFF | TGTGCCAGCAGCCCAGGCACCGGGCTTAGCACTGAAGCTTTCTTT
TRBJ1-5 | . | . | TRBV7-2 | CASSFRGWDSNQPQHF | TGTGCCAGCAGCTTCAGGGGCTGGGATAGCAATCAGCCCCAGCATTTT
TRBJ2-2 | TRBD2 | many | TRBV13 | CASSFNPPLGLADTGELFF | TGTGCCAGCAGCTTTAATCCCCCTCTCGGACTAGCGGACACCGGGGAGCTGTTTTTT
TRBJ2-5 | TRBD1 | few | TRBV15 | CATSSGQGFPETQYF | TGTGCCACCAGCAGCGGACAGGGGTTTCCGGAGACCCAGTACTTC
TRBJ2-6 | . | many | TRBV5-6 | CAEPGRGGDQSGANVLTF | TGTGCCGAACCCGGACGGGGAGGCGATCAATCTGGGGCCAACGTCCTGACTTTC
TRBJ1-6 | . | few | TRBV10-3 | CAIMGLDPNSPLHF | TGTGCCATCATGGGGTTGGATCCTAATTCACCCCTCCACTTT
TRBJ2-6 | TRBD2 | many | TRBV6-5 | CASGTSGFSGANVLTF | TGTGCCAGCGGGACTAGCGGATTTTCTGGGGCCAACGTCCTGACTTTC
TRBJ2-5 | . | . | TRBV18 | CASSPPGTGRGETQYF | TGTGCCAGCTCACCACCGGGTACAGGGCGAGGGGAGACCCAGTACTTC
TRBJ2-7 | . | . | TRBV6-5 | CASSYSGIPRHEQYF | TGTGCCAGCAGTTACTCCGGCATTCCAAGGCACGAGCAGTACTTC
TRBJ1-2 | . | . | TRBV5-1 | CASSLGSSGDYGYTF | TGCGCCAGCAGCTTGGGGTCCTCTGGGGACTATGGCTACACCTTC
TRBJ1-5 | . | many | TRBV20-1 | CSASSLPVSNQPQHF | TGCAGTGCTAGTAGTCTTCCAGTGAGCAATCAGCCCCAGCATTTT
TRBJ1-2 | . | . | TRBV7-9 | CASSGGPVYGYTF | TGTGCCAGCAGCGGAGGTCCCGTCTATGGCTACACCTTC
TRBJ1-6 | . | . | TRBV15 | CATSRIRQSNSPLHF | TGTGCCACCAGCAGAATCCGGCAGAGTAATTCACCCCTCCACTTT
TRBJ1-1 | TRBD1 | few | TRBV2 | CASSVDRANTEAFF | TGTGCCAGCAGTGTGGACAGGGCGAACACTGAAGCTTTCTTT
TRBJ1-1 | . | . | TRBV2 | CASSADSVAFF | TGTGCCAGCAGTGCCGACAGTGTAGCTTTCTTT
TRBJ1-1 | . | . | TRBV27 | CASSNHNRNTEAFF | TGTGCCAGCAGCAATCACAACAGGAACACTGAAGCTTTCTTT
TRBJ2-7 | TRBD1 | few | TRBV28 | CASSTGGTYEQYF | TGTGCCAGCAGCACAGGGGGCACCTACGAGCAGTACTTC
TRBJ2-3 | . | . | TRBV27 | CASSLLSWDTQYF | TGTGCCAGCAGTTTGCTTTCTTGGGATACGCAGTATTTT
TRBJ1-4 | TRBD1 | many | TRBV12-3/TRBV12-4 | CASSPGTGGLVF | TGTGCCAGCAGTCCCGGGACAGGGGGTTTGGTTTTT
TRBJ2-5 | TRBD2 | . | TRBV10-3 | CAISDASGARGRETRYF | TGTGCCATCAGTGACGCTAGCGGAGCCAGAGGTCGTGAGACCCGGTACTTC
TRBJ2-6 | . | once | TRBV5-1 | CASSLGAGGGANVLTF | TGCGCCAGCAGCTTGGGGGCGGGCGGTGGGGCCAACGTCCTGACTTTC
TRBJ1-1 | TRBD1 | many | TRBV5-6 | CASSRGQRLLQAFF | TGTGCCAGCTCCCGGGGACAGCGCTTGCTACAAGCTTTCTTT
TRBJ1-1 | TRBD1 | . | TRBV29-1 | CSVGQPNTEAFF | TGCAGCGTGGGACAGCCTAACACTGAAGCTTTCTTT
TRBJ2-7 | TRBD1 | many | TRBV11-2 | CASSFGTGGGYEQYF | TGTGCCAGCAGCTTCGGGACAGGGGGTGGATACGAGCAGTACTTC
TRBJ1-1 | . | many | TRBV7-7 | CASSPRDISEAFF | TGTGCTAGCAGCCCCAGGGATATATCGGAGGCTTTCTTT
TRBJ2-5 | . | . | TRBV20-1 | CSAGRSQETQYF | TGCAGTGCGGGACGGAGCCAAGAGACCCAGTACTTC
TRBJ2-2 | . | many | TRBV12-3/TRBV12-4 | CASSLSWGGELFF | TGTGCCAGCAGTTTATCATGGGGCGGGGAGCTGTTTTTT